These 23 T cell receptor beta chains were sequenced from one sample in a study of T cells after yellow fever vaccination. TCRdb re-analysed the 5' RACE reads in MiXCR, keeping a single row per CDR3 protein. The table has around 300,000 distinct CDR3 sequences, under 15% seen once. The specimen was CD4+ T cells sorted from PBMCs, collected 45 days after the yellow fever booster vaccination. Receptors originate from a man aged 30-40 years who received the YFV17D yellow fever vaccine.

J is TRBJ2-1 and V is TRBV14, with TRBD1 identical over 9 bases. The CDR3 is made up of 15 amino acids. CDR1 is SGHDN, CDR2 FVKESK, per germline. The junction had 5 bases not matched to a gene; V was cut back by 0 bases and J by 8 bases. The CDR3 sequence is CASSQEGQGTDEQFF. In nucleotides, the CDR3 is TGTGCCAGCAGCCAAGAAGGACAGGGGACTGATGAGCAGTTCTTC.

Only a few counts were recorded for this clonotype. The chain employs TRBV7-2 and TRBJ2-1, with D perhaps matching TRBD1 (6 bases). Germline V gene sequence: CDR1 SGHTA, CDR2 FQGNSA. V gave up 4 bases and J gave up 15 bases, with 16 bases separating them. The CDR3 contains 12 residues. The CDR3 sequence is CASSSNRVKPFF. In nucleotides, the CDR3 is TGTGCCAGCAGCTCCAACAGGGTTAAACCGTTCTTC.

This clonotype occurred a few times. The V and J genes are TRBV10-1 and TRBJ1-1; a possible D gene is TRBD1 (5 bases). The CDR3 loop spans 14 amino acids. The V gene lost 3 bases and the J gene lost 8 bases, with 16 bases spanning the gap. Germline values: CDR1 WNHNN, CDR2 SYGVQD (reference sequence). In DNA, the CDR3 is TGCGCCAGCAGTGACCCTTGGAGAGGGGTCGAAGCTTTCTTT. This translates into CASSDPWRGVEAFF.

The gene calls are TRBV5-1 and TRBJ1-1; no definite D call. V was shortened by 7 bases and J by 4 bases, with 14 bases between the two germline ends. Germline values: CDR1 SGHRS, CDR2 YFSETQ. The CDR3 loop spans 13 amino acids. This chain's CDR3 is CASRVEWVTEAFF. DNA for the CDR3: TGCGCCAGCCGCGTTGAATGGGTCACTGAAGCTTTCTTT. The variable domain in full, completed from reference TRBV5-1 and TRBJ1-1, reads KAGVTQTPRYLIKTRGQQVTLSCSPISGHRSVSWYQQTPGQGLQFLFEYFSETQRNKGNFPGRFSGRQFSNSRSEMNVSTLELGDSALYLCASRVEWVTEAFFGQGTRLTVV.

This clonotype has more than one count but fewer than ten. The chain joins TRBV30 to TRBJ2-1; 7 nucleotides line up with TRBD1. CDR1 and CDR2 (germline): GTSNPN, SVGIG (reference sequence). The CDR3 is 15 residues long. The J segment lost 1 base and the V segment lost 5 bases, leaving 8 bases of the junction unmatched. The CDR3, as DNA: TGTGCCTGGGACCCTGGGGGACAGTCCTACAATGAGCAGTTCTTC. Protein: CAWDPGGQSYNEQFF.

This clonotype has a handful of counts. The CDR3 reads CASSYGTGNYGYTF. In DNA form, the CDR3 reads TGTGCCAGCAGTTACGGGACAGGGAACTATGGCTACACCTTC. The V call is TRBV6-2 or TRBV6-3, the J call TRBJ1-2; 9 bases are a match to TRBD1. The CDR3 loop spans 14 amino acids. Germline-derived CDR1 and CDR2 are MNHEY and SVGEGT. J gave up 2 bases and V 2 bases, and 0 bases lay outside the gene matches.

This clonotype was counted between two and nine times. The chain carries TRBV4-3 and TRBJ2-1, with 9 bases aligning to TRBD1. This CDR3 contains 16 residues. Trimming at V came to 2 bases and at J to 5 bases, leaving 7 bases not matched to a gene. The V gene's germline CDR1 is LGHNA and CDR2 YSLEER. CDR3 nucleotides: TGCGCCAGCAGCCAAACCGGGACAGGGATCGACAATGAGCAGTTCTTC. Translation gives CASSQTGTGIDNEQFF.

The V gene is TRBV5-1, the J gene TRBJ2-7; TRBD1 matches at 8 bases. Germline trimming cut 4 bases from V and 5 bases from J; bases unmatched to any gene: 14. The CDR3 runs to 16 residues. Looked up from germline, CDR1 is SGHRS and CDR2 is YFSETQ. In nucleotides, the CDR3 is TGCGCCAGCAGCCGAACAACCACAGGGGGAAGGCACGAGCAGTACTTC. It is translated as CASSRTTTGGRHEQYF.

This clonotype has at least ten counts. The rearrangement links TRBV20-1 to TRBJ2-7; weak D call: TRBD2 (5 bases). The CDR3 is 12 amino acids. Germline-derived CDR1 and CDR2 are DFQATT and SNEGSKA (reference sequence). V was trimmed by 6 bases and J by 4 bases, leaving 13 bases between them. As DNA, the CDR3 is TGCAGTGCAGCCGGGAACCAGTACGAGCAGTACTTC. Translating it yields CSAAGNQYEQYF.

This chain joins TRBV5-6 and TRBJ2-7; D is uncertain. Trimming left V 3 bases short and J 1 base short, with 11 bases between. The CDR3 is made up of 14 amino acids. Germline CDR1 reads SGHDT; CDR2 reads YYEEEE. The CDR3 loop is CASSSRRYSYEQYF. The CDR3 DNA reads TGTGCCAGCAGCTCTCGACGGTATTCCTACGAGCAGTACTTC.

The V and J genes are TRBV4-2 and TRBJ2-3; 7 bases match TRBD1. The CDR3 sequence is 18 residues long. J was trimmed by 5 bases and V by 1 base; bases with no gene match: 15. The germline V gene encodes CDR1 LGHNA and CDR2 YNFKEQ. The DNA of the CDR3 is TGTGCCAGCAGCCAAGGGCCGTTCAGGGGGAGTAAGGGAGATACGCAGTATTTT. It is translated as CASSQGPFRGSKGDTQYF.

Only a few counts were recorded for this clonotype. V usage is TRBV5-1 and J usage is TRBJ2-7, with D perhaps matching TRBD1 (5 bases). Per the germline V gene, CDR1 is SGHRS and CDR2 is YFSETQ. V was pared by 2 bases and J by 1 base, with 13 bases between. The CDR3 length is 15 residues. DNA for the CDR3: TGCGCCAGCAGCTTAGGGGCCAGCGAGTCCTACGAGCAGTACTTC. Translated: CASSLGASESYEQYF.

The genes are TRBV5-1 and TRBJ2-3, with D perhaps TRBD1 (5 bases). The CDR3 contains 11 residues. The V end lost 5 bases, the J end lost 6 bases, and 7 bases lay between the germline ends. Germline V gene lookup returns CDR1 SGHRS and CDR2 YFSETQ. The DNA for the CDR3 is TGCGCCAGCAGGTGGGGCGATACGCAGTATTTT. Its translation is CASRWGDTQYF.

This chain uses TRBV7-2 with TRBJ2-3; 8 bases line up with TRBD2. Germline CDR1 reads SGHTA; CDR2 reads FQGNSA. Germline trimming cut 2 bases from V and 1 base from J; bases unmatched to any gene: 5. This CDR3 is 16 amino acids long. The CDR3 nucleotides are TGTGCCAGCAGCTTACTAGCGGGCGGTGGCACAGATACGCAGTATTTT. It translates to CASSLLAGGGTDTQYF. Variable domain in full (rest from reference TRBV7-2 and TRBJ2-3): GAGVSQSPSNKVTEKGKDVELRCDPISGHTALYWYRQSLGQGLEFLIYFQGNSAPDKSGLPSDRFSAERTGGSVSTLTIQRTQQEDSAVYLCASSLLAGGGTDTQYFGPGTRLTVL.

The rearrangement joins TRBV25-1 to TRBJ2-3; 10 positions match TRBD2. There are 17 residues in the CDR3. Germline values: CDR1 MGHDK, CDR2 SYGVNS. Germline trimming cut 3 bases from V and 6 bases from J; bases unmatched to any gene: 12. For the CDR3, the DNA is TGTGCCAGCAGTGATCATCGGGCTAGCGGGAGTTTGGATACGCAGTATTTT. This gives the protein CASSDHRASGSLDTQYF.

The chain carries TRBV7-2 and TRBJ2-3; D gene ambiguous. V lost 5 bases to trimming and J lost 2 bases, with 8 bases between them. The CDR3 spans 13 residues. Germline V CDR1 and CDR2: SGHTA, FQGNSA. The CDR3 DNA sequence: TGTGCCAGCAGCGTAGACCCCACAGATACGCAGTATTTT. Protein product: CASSVDPTDTQYF.

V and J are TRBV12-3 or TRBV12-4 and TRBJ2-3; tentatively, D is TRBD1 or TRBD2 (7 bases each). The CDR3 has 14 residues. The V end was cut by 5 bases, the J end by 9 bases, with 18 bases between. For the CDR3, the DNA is TGTGCCAGCAGTCTCTCCGGGCAGGGGGGGACGCAGTATTTT. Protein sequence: CASSLSGQGGTQYF.

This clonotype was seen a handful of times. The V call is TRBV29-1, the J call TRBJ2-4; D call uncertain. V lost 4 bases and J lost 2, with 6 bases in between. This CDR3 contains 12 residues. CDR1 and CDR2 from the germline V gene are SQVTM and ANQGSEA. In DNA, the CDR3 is TGCAGCGTTGCTGGGACCAAAAACATTCAGTACTTC. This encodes CSVAGTKNIQYF.

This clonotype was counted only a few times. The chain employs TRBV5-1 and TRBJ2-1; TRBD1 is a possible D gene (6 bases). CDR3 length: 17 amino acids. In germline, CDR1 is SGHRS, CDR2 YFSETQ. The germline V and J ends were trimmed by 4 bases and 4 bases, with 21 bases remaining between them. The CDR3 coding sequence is TGCGCCAGCAGCCTGAGGGGAGACAGGTATGGATACAATGAGCAGTTCTTC. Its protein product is CASSLRGDRYGYNEQFF.

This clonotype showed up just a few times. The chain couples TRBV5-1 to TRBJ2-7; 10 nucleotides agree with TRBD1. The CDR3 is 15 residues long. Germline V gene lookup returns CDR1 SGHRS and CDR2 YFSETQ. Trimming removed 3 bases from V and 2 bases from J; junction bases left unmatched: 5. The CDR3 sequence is CASSSDRGPAYEQYF. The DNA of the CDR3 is TGCGCCAGCAGCTCTGACAGGGGGCCCGCCTACGAGCAGTACTTC. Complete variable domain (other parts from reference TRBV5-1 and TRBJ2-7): KAGVTQTPRYLIKTRGQQVTLSCSPISGHRSVSWYQQTPGQGLQFLFEYFSETQRNKGNFPGRFSGRQFSNSRSEMNVSTLELGDSALYLCASSSDRGPAYEQYFGPGTRLTVT.

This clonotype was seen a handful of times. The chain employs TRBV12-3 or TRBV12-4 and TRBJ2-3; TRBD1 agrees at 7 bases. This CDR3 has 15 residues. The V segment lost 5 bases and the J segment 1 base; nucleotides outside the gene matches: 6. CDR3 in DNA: TGTGCCAGCAGTCCGACAGGGATCGGCACAGATACGCAGTATTTT. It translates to CASSPTGIGTDTQYF.

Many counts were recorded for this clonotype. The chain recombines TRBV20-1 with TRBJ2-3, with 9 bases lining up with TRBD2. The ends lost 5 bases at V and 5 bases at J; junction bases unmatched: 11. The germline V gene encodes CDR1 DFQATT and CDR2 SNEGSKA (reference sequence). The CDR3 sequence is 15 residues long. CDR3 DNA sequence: TGCAGTGCTCTCAGTGTGGCGGGGGGGGGAGATACGCAGTATTTT. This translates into CSALSVAGGGDTQYF.

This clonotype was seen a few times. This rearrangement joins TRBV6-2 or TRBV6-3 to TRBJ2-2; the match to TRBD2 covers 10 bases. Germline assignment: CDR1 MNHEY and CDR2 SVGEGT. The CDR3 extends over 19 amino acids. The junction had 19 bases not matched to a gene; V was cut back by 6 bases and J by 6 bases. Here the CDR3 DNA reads TGTGCCAGCAGATACGGGGGACTAGCGTCGGTCCTTCTAGCCGGGGAGCTGTTTTTT. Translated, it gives CASRYGGLASVLLAGELFF.